The 32 T cell receptor beta chains below all came from one sample that was sequenced in a study of identical twins. TCRdb fed the 5' RACE reads into MiXCR, producing one record per CDR3 protein. The sample lists approximately 190,000 distinct CDR3 sequences, roughly 15% occurring once. These data are also associated with another study on T cells expressing NK-cell markers.

Sequencing input: CD8+ T cells sorted from blood. The source is a woman aged 18-29 years in good health.

V gene TRBV7-6 combines with J gene TRBJ2-1; no firm D call. V lost 5 bases and J lost 9, with 11 bases in between. Germline V lookup: CDR1 SGHVS, CDR2 FNYEAQ. CDR3 length: 12 amino acids. The CDR3 loop is CASSPPGGEQFF. The CDR3 DNA follows: TGTGCCAGCAGCCCCCCCGGTGGTGAGCAGTTCTTC.

In this sample, this clonotype turned up many times. This chain joins TRBV12-3 or TRBV12-4 and TRBJ2-3, with 8 bases fitting TRBD2. Trimming removed 2 bases from V and 2 bases from J; junction bases left unmatched: 3. This CDR3 is built from 15 residues. The CDR3 protein is CASSLTGGVTDTQYF. The CDR3 nucleotides read TGTGCCAGCAGTTTAACCGGGGGGGTCACAGATACGCAGTATTTT.

The chain combines TRBV14 with TRBJ2-7, with 9 bases matching TRBD1. Losses at the gene ends were 3 bases for V and 7 bases for J; bases not matched to a gene: 4. Looked up from germline, CDR1 is SGHDN and CDR2 is FVKESK. This CDR3 region has 13 residues. The CDR3 DNA reads TGTGCCAGCAGCCACCTAGGGACAGGGGAGCAGTACTTC. Its protein product is CASSHLGTGEQYF. The full variable domain, rest sourced from reference TRBV14 and TRBJ2-7, is EAGVTQFPSHSVIEKGQTVTLRCDPISGHDNLYWYRRVMGKEIKFLLHFVKESKQDESGMPNNRFLAERTGGTYSTLKVQPAELEDSGVYFCASSHLGTGEQYFGPGTRLTVT.

This clonotype turned up a few times. V and J are TRBV6-1 and TRBJ2-1, with TRBD2 matching over 7 bases. Trimming cost V 7 bases and J 8 bases; bases outside gene matches: 14. This CDR3 comprises 15 residues. Germline V gene sequence: CDR1 MNHNS, CDR2 SASEGT. CDR3 in amino acids: CASNNNKRGVYEQFF. As DNA, the CDR3 is TGTGCCAGCAACAATAACAAGCGGGGTGTCTATGAGCAGTTCTTC.

This chain uses TRBV5-5 with TRBJ2-1, with TRBD2 matching over 11 bases. With 1 base clipped from V and 4 bases from J, the junction kept 4 bases outside the gene matches. There are 16 residues in the CDR3. Germline V gene lookup returns CDR1 SGHKS and CDR2 YYEKEE (reference sequence). The CDR3 DNA reads TGTGCCAGCAGCTTGTTGGGACTAGCGGTTTACAATGAGCAGTTCTTC. It yields the protein CASSLLGLAVYNEQFF.

V gene TRBV7-8 combines with J gene TRBJ2-2, with D perhaps TRBD1 or TRBD2 (7 bases each). Trimming shortened V by 3 bases and J by 8 bases, and 25 bases separated the two germline ends. The CDR3 is 18 residues long. Germline CDR1 is SGHVS and CDR2 is FQNEAQ. The CDR3 DNA follows: TGTGCCAGCAGCTTCAGAGATGGGGGGAGGGGGCCGAATGGGGAGCTGTTTTTT. This sequence encodes CASSFRDGGRGPNGELFF.

The rearrangement links TRBV10-2 to TRBJ1-2, with no clear D. CDR3 length equals 13 residues. CDR1 and CDR2 (germline): WSHSY, SAAADI. The germline V and J ends were trimmed by 0 bases and 6 bases, with 8 bases remaining between them. The CDR3 DNA reads as TGCGCCAGCAGTGAGTCGAGGGCAGATGGCTACACCTTC. Translating gives CASSESRADGYTF.

This clonotype showed up just a few times. The CDR3 DNA reads as TGTGCCAGTTTCGGGACTTTCTTT. Translated, it gives CASFGTFF. The chain uses TRBV9 and TRBJ1-1; no definite D call. CDR1 is SGDLS and CDR2 is YYNGEE in the germline V gene. Deletions cut 8 bases from V and 12 bases from J, with 8 bases between. There are 8 residues in the CDR3.

This clonotype was seen only a few times. V and J are TRBV20-1 and TRBJ1-1; D is perhaps TRBD1 (6 bases). The germline gives CDR1 DFQATT, CDR2 SNEGSKA (reference sequence). Trimming stripped 6 bases from V and 3 bases from J, with 14 bases between. The CDR3 spans 13 residues. CDR3 sequence (DNA): TGCAGTGCCAGCACAGGGAGGGACACTGAAGCTTTCTTT. It specifies CSASTGRDTEAFF.

This clonotype was recorded only once. A read error is possible here, since a much larger clone lies one base away. CDR3 loop: CASRLGTPGEQYF. The CDR3 coding sequence is TGTGCCAGCCGTTTAGGTACGCCCGGCGAGCAGTACTTC. The chain carries TRBV12-3 or TRBV12-4 and TRBJ2-7; D call uncertain. CDR3 length: 13 amino acids.

The chain has TRBV11-1 and TRBJ2-1; TRBD2 agrees at 14 bases. The CDR3 is 18 amino acids. The trim removed 5 bases at V and 0 bases at J, leaving 6 bases unmatched. Germline loops: CDR1 SGHAT, CDR2 FQDESV (reference sequence). The CDR3: CASSTRLAGGSSYNEQFF. The CDR3 nucleotides read TGTGCCAGCAGCACCCGACTAGCGGGAGGGAGCTCCTACAATGAGCAGTTCTTC.

For the CDR3, the DNA is TGCGCCAGCAGCCGGATTCTAGCGGGGGGGCTGGATACGCAGTATTTT. Encoded protein: CASSRILAGGLDTQYF. The V and J genes are TRBV4-1 and TRBJ2-3; 12 bases align to TRBD2. CDR3 length: 16 residues. V shed 4 bases and J 6 bases; nucleotides not matched to a gene: 8. Germline V gene data show CDR1 as MGHRA and CDR2 as YSYEKL.

This chain uses TRBV9 with TRBJ2-2; the match to TRBD2 covers 11 bases. The CDR3 contains 20 residues. J gave up 3 bases and V 4 bases, and 17 bases lay outside the gene matches. Germline lookup yields CDR1 SGDLS and CDR2 YYNGEE. The CDR3 spells CASSPPSLLAGVTHTGELFF. The CDR3 region has the DNA TGTGCCAGCAGCCCTCCCTCCCTACTAGCGGGAGTTACCCACACCGGGGAGCTGTTTTTT. The whole variable domain, remainder taken from reference TRBV9 and TRBJ2-2, is DSGVTQTPKHLITATGQRVTLRCSPRSGDLSVYWYQQSLDQGLQFLIQYYNGEERAKGNILERFSAQQFPDLHSELNLSSLELGDSALYFCASSPPSLLAGVTHTGELFFGEGSRLTVL.

This clonotype was seen only a few times. The J gene is TRBJ2-2, the V gene TRBV3-1; tentatively, D is TRBD2 (5 bases). V was pared by 4 bases and J by 6 bases, with 18 bases between. CDR1 and CDR2 (germline): LGHDT, YNNKEL (reference sequence). The CDR3 covers 16 residues. CDR3 in DNA: TGTGCCAGCAGCCTCAATGAGGGTATCCGTGCCGGGGAGCTGTTTTTT. Encoded protein: CASSLNEGIRAGELFF.

This clonotype was seen at least ten times. V and J are TRBV7-8 and TRBJ2-5; a weak D match, TRBD2 (6 bases). Germline CDR1 SGHVS, CDR2 FQNEAQ. Trimming left V 5 bases short and J 9 bases short, with 13 bases between. This CDR3 has 12 amino acids. The chain's CDR3 is CASSAGGAAQYF. The CDR3 DNA reads TGTGCCAGCAGCGCAGGAGGGGCTGCCCAGTACTTC.

This chain connects TRBV4-1 to TRBJ2-1; TRBD1 might be the D (5 bases). V lost 1 base and J lost 4, with 8 bases in between. This CDR3 has 14 amino acids. Germline lookup yields CDR1 MGHRA and CDR2 YSYEKL. The DNA of the CDR3 is TGCGCCAGCAGCCAAGTTAAGGGGTACAATGAGCAGTTCTTC. Encoded protein: CASSQVKGYNEQFF.

This clonotype has more than one count but fewer than ten. The chain is built from TRBV27 and TRBJ2-1, with 13 bases that match TRBD2. The ends lost 5 bases at V and 5 bases at J; junction bases unmatched: 3. This CDR3 comprises 15 residues. Germline loops: CDR1 MNHEY, CDR2 SMNVEV (reference sequence). The CDR3 nucleotides are TGTGCCAGCAGTCCTGGGACTAGCGGGGACAATGAGCAGTTCTTC. Its translation: CASSPGTSGDNEQFF.

V and J are TRBV3-1 and TRBJ2-2; TRBD2 matches at 8 bases. This CDR3 spans 17 amino acids. Unmatched junction bases numbered 5, after V lost 1 base and J lost 1 base. Looked up from germline, CDR1 is LGHDT and CDR2 is YNNKEL (reference sequence). CDR3 sequence: CASSQVGREGNTGELFF. DNA of the CDR3: TGTGCCAGCAGCCAAGTGGGTCGGGAGGGGAACACCGGGGAGCTGTTTTTT.

This clonotype was observed a handful of times. The J gene is TRBJ2-3, the V gene TRBV7-2, with D perhaps matching TRBD1 (5 bases). Deletions cut 5 bases from V and 11 bases from J, with 8 bases between. The CDR3 loop spans 10 amino acids. CDR1 and CDR2 (germline): SGHTA, FQGNSA. CDR3 in DNA: TGTGCCAGCAGCCAGCAGGGGCAGTATTTT. Residues: CASSQQGQYF.

V usage is TRBV12-3 or TRBV12-4 and J usage is TRBJ2-1, with D perhaps matching TRBD1 or TRBD2 (7 bases each). The CDR3 spans 16 residues. V lost 5 bases and J 5 bases, leaving 19 bases between the germline ends. This CDR3 is CASSPQGGERHNEQFF. The CDR3 DNA is TGTGCCAGCAGTCCCCAGGGGGGGGAGAGACACAATGAGCAGTTCTTC.

This clonotype has more than one count but fewer than ten. This rearrangement joins TRBV6-5 to TRBJ2-4; D not certain. This CDR3 is 14 amino acids long. From germline, CDR1 is MNHEY and CDR2 SVGAGI. The ends were cut back, 0 bases at V and 5 bases at J, with 8 bases in the middle. DNA for the CDR3: TGTGCCAGCAGTTACTCGGAACCCGAAAACATTCAGTACTTC. This encodes CASSYSEPENIQYF.

This clonotype was picked up a small number of times. This sequence joins TRBV5-1 and TRBJ2-7; D is unclear. CDR1 SGHRS and CDR2 YFSETQ come from the germline V gene. V was clipped by 0 bases and J by 2 bases, with 6 bases between them. The CDR3 runs 13 residues. CDR3 loop: CASSLGWTYEQYF. In DNA form, the CDR3 reads TGCGCCAGCAGCTTGGGATGGACCTACGAGCAGTACTTC. The variable domain in full, with the rest retrieved from reference TRBV5-1 and TRBJ2-7, is KAGVTQTPRYLIKTRGQQVTLSCSPISGHRSVSWYQQTPGQGLQFLFEYFSETQRNKGNFPGRFSGRQFSNSRSEMNVSTLELGDSALYLCASSLGWTYEQYFGPGTRLTVT.

The chain recombines TRBV5-1 with TRBJ2-6; 10 nucleotides line up with TRBD1. Per germline, CDR1 SGHRS and CDR2 YFSETQ. The ends lost 4 bases at V and 1 base at J; junction bases unmatched: 11. The CDR3 sequence is 19 residues long. The CDR3 loop is CASSVVGQGFYSGANVLTF. The CDR3 bases are TGCGCCAGCAGCGTGGTGGGACAGGGGTTTTATTCTGGGGCCAACGTCCTGACTTTC.

This clonotype was recorded once. This chain connects TRBV5-6 to TRBJ2-5, with a tentative D call TRBD2 (5 bases). The length of the CDR3 is 14 residues. In germline, CDR1 is SGHDT, CDR2 YYEEEE. The V end was cut by 0 bases, the J end by 5 bases, with 11 bases between. The CDR3 region is CASSLVTGMETQYF. As DNA, the CDR3 is TGTGCCAGCAGCTTGGTGACGGGGATGGAGACCCAGTACTTC.

In this sample, this clonotype turned up a few times. The rearrangement uses TRBV29-1 and TRBJ2-1, with D hard to call. The germline gives CDR1 SQVTM, CDR2 ANQGSEA. Trimming removed 5 bases at V and 5 bases at J, with 10 bases between. The CDR3 is made up of 12 amino acids. The CDR3 sequence: CSVNRRDNEQFF. Written as DNA, the CDR3 is TGCAGCGTTAACAGACGTGACAATGAGCAGTTCTTC.

This clonotype was counted a few times. This chain joins TRBV9 and TRBJ2-3, with D possibly TRBD2 on 5 matching bases. The germline V and J ends were trimmed by 4 bases and 6 bases, with 18 bases remaining between them. CDR1 is SGDLS and CDR2 is YYNGEE in the germline V gene. The CDR3 consists of 15 residues. The CDR3 protein is CASSPDSQRADTQYF. The DNA for the CDR3 is TGTGCCAGCAGCCCGGACTCCCAGCGTGCCGATACGCAGTATTTT.

The chain uses TRBV6-2 or TRBV6-3 and TRBJ2-6; D ambiguous. The length of the CDR3 is 20 residues. The germline V gene has CDR1 MNHEY and CDR2 SVGEGT. Trimming took 2 bases from V and 1 from J, leaving 21 bases between them. As DNA, the CDR3 is TGTGCCAGCAGTTACCACCCGACACAACGATTCTATTCTGGGGCCAACGTCCTGACTTTC. It codes for CASSYHPTQRFYSGANVLTF.

The V call is TRBV7-2, the J call TRBJ2-3; D remains ambiguous. Germline CDR1 and CDR2: SGHTA and FQGNSA. V lost 0 bases and J 3 bases, leaving 10 bases between the germline ends. This CDR3 has 15 amino acids. The DNA for the CDR3 is TGTGCCAGCAGCTTAGCGAGGTCTAGAACAGATACGCAGTATTTT. It yields the protein CASSLARSRTDTQYF.

The chain is built from TRBV21-1 and TRBJ2-5; whether TRBD2, the table's D call, matches the DNA was not checked. TRBV21-1 is given as a pseudogene. The CDR3 length is 16 residues. The CDR3 sequence: CASSGGSGEEQETQYF. The CDR3, as DNA: TGTGCCAGCAGCGGGGGTAGCGGGGAAGAACAAGAGACCCAGTACTTC.

This clonotype was seen only a few times. This sequence joins TRBV2 and TRBJ1-2, with a tentative D call TRBD1 (6 bases). CDR1 and CDR2 from the germline V gene are SNHLY and FYNNEI. The CDR3 contains 16 residues. The ends were cut back, 7 bases at V and 0 bases at J, with 18 bases in the middle. CDR3 DNA sequence: TGTGCCAGCATCTTCGGACAGAGCTTAGCTAACTATGGCTACACCTTC. Amino acids: CASIFGQSLANYGYTF.

A note on this clonotype: Here the CDR3 omits its conserved ending phenylalanine or tryptophan, so a read error is the likely source. The CDR3 DNA sequence: TGTGCCACCAGTGATTTGTCAGGGTCGTTTTCACCCCTCCACGTT. It translates to CATSDLSGSFSPLHV. This rearrangement joins TRBV24-1 to TRBJ1-6; tentatively, D is TRBD1 (5 bases). With 0 bases removed from V and 9 bases from J, the gap between germline ends came to 11 bases. This CDR3 is 15 amino acids long. Germline CDR1 reads KGHDR; CDR2 reads SFDVKD.

This clonotype occurred a few times. The chain joins TRBV29-1 to TRBJ2-1; 8 positions agree with TRBD1. The CDR3 loop spans 14 amino acids. The germline V gene has CDR1 SQVTM and CDR2 ANQGSEA. Losses at the gene ends were 0 bases for V and 2 bases for J; bases not matched to a gene: 0. This CDR3 reads CSVEEQGAYNEQFF. The CDR3, as DNA: TGCAGCGTTGAAGAACAGGGGGCCTACAATGAGCAGTTCTTC.